These T cell receptor beta chains were read from a single sample in a study of cytomegalovirus exposure and HLA in healthy donors. Method: immunoSEQ multiplex PCR; TCRdb's copy keeps in-frame clones and lacks some. The table lists 200,000 or so clones, about four fifths of them singletons. Material for sequencing was PBMCs. All receptors derive from a woman aged 25 to 39 in good health and CMV-seropositive. Each CDR3 is given with its conserved first and last residue. The order of the fields is clone size, V gene, D gene, CDR3 length, J gene, CDR3 protein, CDR3 DNA. The D gene is left open where the match is weak. For some rows the clone size is stated as once, few or many, or as a class when expanded; others skip it.

>NA|TRBV4-3|TRBD2|17|TRBJ2-1
CASSQDVTSGDGNEQFF
TGCGCCAGCAGCCAAGATGTTACTAGCGGGGACGGAAATGAGCAGTTCTTC
>few|TRBV27|NA|11|TRBJ2-3
CASSRGDTQYF
TGTGCCAGCAGTCGAGGAGATACGCAGTATTTT
>NA|TRBV10-1|NA|17|TRBJ2-1
CASSESGGIGSYNEQFF
TGCGCCAGCAGTGAGTCAGGGGGTATAGGCTCCTACAATGAGCAGTTCTTC
>NA|TRBV4-1|TRBD2|13|TRBJ2-1
CAGGSGSYNEQFF
TGCGCGGGGGGGAGCGGCTCCTACAATGAGCAGTTCTTC
>NA|TRBV19|TRBD1|14|TRBJ1-2
CASSQQGDDYGYTF
TGTGCCAGTAGCCAACAGGGGGACGATTATGGCTACACCTTC
>NA|TRBV11-2|NA|16|TRBJ1-1
CASSFPEGVRNTEAFF
TGTGCCAGCAGCTTCCCCGAGGGGGTCCGAAACACTGAAGCTTTCTTT
>NA|TRBV2|NA|15|TRBJ2-1
CASSSASESGNEQFF
TGTGCCAGCAGTTCTGCGTCGGAGTCAGGGAATGAGCAGTTCTTC
>NA|TRBV9|NA|15|TRBJ1-3
CASSAQQGPGNTIYF
TGTGCCAGCAGCGCCCAACAGGGACCTGGAAACACCATATATTTT
>NA|TRBV5-1|TRBD1|12|TRBJ2-3
CASSLRTGAQYF
TGCGCCAGCAGCTTGAGAACAGGGGCACAGTATTTT
>NA|TRBV7-2|TRBD2|16|TRBJ2-5
CASSSPWGSGVETQYF
TGTGCCAGCAGCTCCCCTTGGGGTAGCGGGGTAGAGACCCAGTACTTC
>NA|TRBV25-1|NA|15|TRBJ1-2
CASSEGGRVVYGYTF
TGTGCCAGCAGTGAAGGCGGCAGGGTAGTCTATGGCTACACCTTC
>NA|TRBV28|NA|12|TRBJ2-7
CASSQGPYEQYF
TGTGCCAGCAGCCAGGGCCCCTACGAGCAGTACTTC
>once|TRBV19|NA|14|TRBJ2-7
CASSMRGTSYEQYF
TGTGCCAGTAGTATGCGGGGCACCTCCTACGAGCAGTACTTC
>NA|TRBV5-1|NA|14|TRBJ2-7
CASSLGSAFYEQYF
TGCGCCAGCAGCTTAGGCAGCGCGTTCTACGAGCAGTACTTC
>few|TRBV28|TRBD1|14|TRBJ2-5
CASSRGGSLETQYF
TGTGCCAGCAGCCGAGGGGGCAGCTTGGAGACCCAGTACTTC
>NA|TRBV7-9|NA|14|TRBJ2-2
CASSLGQNTGELFF
TGTGCCAGCAGCTTAGGACAGAACACCGGGGAGCTGTTTTTT
>NA|TRBV4-2|NA|16|TRBJ2-3
CASSQGAVAGTDTQYF
TGTGCCAGCAGCCAAGGAGCGGTGGCTGGCACAGATACGCAGTATTTT
>NA|TRBV7-9|TRBD1|16|TRBJ2-7
CASSLARGRDFYEQYF
TGTGCCAGCAGCTTAGCCAGGGGGCGTGACTTTTACGAGCAGTACTTC
>few|TRBV6-5|NA|13|TRBJ1-1
CASSLAKNTEAFF
TGTGCCAGCAGCCTGGCCAAGAACACTGAAGCTTTCTTT
>NA|TRBV29-1|TRBD1|13|TRBJ1-1
CSALTGKGGEAFF
TGCAGCGCCTTGACAGGGAAGGGGGGTGAAGCTTTCTTT
>NA|TRBV13|NA|12|TRBJ2-1
CASSPSGREQFF
TGTGCCAGCAGCCCAAGCGGGCGTGAGCAGTTCTTC
>NA|TRBV2|TRBD1|12|TRBJ2-7
CASETGSDEQYF
TGTGCCAGCGAGACAGGGTCCGACGAGCAGTACTTC
>NA|TRBV7-8|TRBD2|15|TRBJ2-7
CASSLAGDYSYEQYF
TGTGCCAGCAGCTTAGCGGGGGACTACTCCTACGAGCAGTACTTC
>NA|TRBV4-3|TRBD2|16|TRBJ2-7
CASSQGASGGGYEQYF
TGCGCCAGCAGCCAAGGTGCTAGCGGGGGGGGTTACGAGCAGTACTTC
>NA|TRBV19|NA|15|TRBJ1-2
CASLWRGAPNYGYTF
TGTGCCAGCCTATGGCGGGGGGCACCGAACTATGGCTACACCTTC
>NA|TRBV15|TRBD2|17|TRBJ2-2
CATSRDYLAGDTGELFF
TGTGCCACCAGCAGAGATTACCTAGCGGGGGATACCGGGGAGCTGTTTTTT
>few|TRBV28|NA|18|TRBJ2-5
CASSFGSGALPRAETQYF
TGTGCCAGCAGTTTCGGTTCGGGAGCCCTCCCGAGGGCGGAGACCCAGTACTTC
>NA|TRBV27|NA|16|TRBJ2-1
CASSSPRSGRGNEQFF
TGTGCCAGCAGCAGCCCCAGAAGCGGTAGAGGCAATGAGCAGTTCTTC
>few|TRBV9|TRBD1|15|TRBJ2-7
CASSVGQGVLYEQYF
TGTGCCAGCAGCGTAGGACAGGGGGTCCTCTACGAGCAGTACTTC
>NA|TRBV7-6|NA|15|TRBJ2-3
CASSLGAATLDTQYF
TGTGCCAGCAGCTTAGGAGCAGCGACGTTAGATACGCAGTATTTT
>NA|TRBV28|NA|15|TRBJ1-5
CASSPMRGNNQPQHF
TGTGCCAGCAGCCCGATGAGGGGGAACAATCAGCCCCAGCATTTT
>NA|TRBV6-5|NA|15|TRBJ2-1
CASSYRRVSYNEQFF
TGTGCCAGCAGTTACCGCAGGGTCTCCTACAATGAGCAGTTCTTC
>once|TRBV5-8|NA|12|TRBJ2-7
CASSFGFGEQYF
TGTGCCAGCAGCTTCGGGTTCGGGGAGCAGTACTTC